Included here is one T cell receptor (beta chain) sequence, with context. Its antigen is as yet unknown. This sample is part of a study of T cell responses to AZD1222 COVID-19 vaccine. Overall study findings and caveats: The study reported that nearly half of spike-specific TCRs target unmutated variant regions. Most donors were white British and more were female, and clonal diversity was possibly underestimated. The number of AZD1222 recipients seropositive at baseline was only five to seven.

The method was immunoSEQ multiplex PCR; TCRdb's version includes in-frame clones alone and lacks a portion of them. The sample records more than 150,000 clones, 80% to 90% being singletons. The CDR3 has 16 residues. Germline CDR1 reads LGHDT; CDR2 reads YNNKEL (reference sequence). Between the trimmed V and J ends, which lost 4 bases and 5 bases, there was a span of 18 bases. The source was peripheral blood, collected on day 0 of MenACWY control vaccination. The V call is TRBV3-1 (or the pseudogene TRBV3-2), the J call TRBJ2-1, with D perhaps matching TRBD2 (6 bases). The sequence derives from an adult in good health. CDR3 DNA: TGTGCCAGCAGCCCATTACTAGCAGACGTGCACAATGAGCAGTTCTTC. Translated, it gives CASSPLLADVHNEQFF.